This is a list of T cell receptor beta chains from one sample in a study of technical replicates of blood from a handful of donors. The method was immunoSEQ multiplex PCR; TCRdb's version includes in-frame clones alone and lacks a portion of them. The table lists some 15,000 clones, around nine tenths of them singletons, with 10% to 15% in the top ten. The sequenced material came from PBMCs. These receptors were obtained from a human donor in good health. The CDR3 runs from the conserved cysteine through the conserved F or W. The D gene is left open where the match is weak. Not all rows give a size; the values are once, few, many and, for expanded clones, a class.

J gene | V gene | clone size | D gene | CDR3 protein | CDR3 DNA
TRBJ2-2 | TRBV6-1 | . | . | CAGGVGLTGELFF | TGTGCCGGAGGGGTAGGTCTGACCGGGGAGCTGTTTTTT
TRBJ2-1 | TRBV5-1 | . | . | CASSLVGQEENEQFF | TGCGCCAGCAGCTTGGTTGGACAAGAGGAGAATGAGCAGTTCTTC
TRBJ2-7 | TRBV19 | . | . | CASSIHVSSYEQYF | TGTGCCAGTAGTATCCACGTTAGCTCCTACGAGCAGTACTTC
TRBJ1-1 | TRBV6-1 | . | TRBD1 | CASREIPQGARTEAFF | TGTGCCAGCAGAGAAATCCCACAGGGGGCTAGGACTGAAGCTTTCTTT
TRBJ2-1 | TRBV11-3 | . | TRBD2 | CASSLDQGGSSSYNEQFF | TGTGCCAGCAGCTTAGATCAGGGCGGGAGCAGCTCCTACAATGAGCAGTTCTTC
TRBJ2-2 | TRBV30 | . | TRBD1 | CAWSAGQGTGELFF | TGTGCCTGGAGTGCCGGACAGGGGACCGGGGAGCTGTTTTTT
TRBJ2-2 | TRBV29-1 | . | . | CSVRGGGDTGELFF | TGCAGCGTGAGAGGGGGTGGGGACACCGGGGAGCTGTTTTTT
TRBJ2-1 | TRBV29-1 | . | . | CSVEDPGEIPNEQFF | TGCAGCGTTGAAGACCCCGGGGAGATACCCAATGAGCAGTTCTTC
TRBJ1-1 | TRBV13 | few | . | CASSLVGGGTEAFF | TGTGCCAGCAGCTTAGTCGGTGGAGGAACTGAAGCTTTCTTT
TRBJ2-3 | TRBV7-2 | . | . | CASSLWRESDTQYF | TGTGCCAGCAGCTTATGGCGGGAATCAGATACGCAGTATTTT
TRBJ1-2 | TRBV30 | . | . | CAWSGTGRLGYTF | TGTGCCTGGAGTGGAACAGGGAGACTTGGCTACACCTTC
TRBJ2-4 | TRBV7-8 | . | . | CASSPSRTGLAKNIQYF | TGTGCCAGCAGCCCCTCGAGGACGGGACTAGCCAAAAACATTCAGTACTTC
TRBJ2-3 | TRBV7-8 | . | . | CASSLLVSSTDTQYF | TGTGCCAGCAGCTTGCTAGTGTCGAGCACAGATACGCAGTATTTT
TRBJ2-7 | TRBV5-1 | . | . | CASSLQGTLYEQYF | TGCGCCAGCAGCTTACAGGGTACCCTCTACGAGCAGTACTTC
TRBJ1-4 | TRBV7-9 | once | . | CASSLDRADEKLFF | TGTGCCAGCAGCTTAGACAGGGCGGACGAAAAACTGTTTTTT
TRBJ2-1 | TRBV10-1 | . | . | CASSVRGLSYNEQFF | TGCGCCAGCAGTGTCAGGGGCCTATCCTACAATGAGCAGTTCTTC
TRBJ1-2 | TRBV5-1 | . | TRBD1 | CASSPGQGYGYTF | TGCGCCAGCAGCCCGGGACAGGGCTATGGCTACACCTTC
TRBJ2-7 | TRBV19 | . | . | CASSIGAAEQYF | TGTGCCAGTAGTATAGGGGCCGCCGAGCAGTACTTC
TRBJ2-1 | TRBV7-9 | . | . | CASSFGFDEQFF | TGTGCCAGCAGCTTCGGGTTTGATGAGCAGTTCTTC
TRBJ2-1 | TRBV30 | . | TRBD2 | CAWSGGAGVPYNEQFF | TGTGCCTGGAGTGGGGGAGCGGGAGTCCCCTACAATGAGCAGTTCTTC
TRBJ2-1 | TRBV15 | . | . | CATSDPGEQFF | TGTGCCACCAGCGACCCGGGAGAGCAGTTCTTC
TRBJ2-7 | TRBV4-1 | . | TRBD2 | CASSQDPGLARSYEQYF | TGCGCCAGCAGCCAAGATCCCGGACTAGCGCGCTCCTACGAGCAGTACTTC
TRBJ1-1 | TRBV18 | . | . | CASSPLDSLNTEAFF | TGTGCCAGCTCACCCCTGGACAGCCTGAACACTGAAGCTTTCTTT
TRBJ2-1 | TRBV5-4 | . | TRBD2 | CASSLELAGFVDEQFF | TGTGCCAGCAGCTTGGAGCTAGCGGGGTTTGTGGATGAGCAGTTCTTC
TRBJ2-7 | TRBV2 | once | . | CASSANSLTYEQYF | TGTGCCAGCAGTGCCAACTCTTTAACCTACGAGCAGTACTTC
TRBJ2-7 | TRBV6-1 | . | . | CASSDGLLSYEQYF | TGTGCCAGCAGTGACGGTCTCCTCTCCTACGAGCAGTACTTC
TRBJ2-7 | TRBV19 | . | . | CASSPVGRGSTVSEQYF | TGTGCCAGTAGCCCTGTCGGCAGGGGATCGACAGTCTCCGAGCAGTACTTC
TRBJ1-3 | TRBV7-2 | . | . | CASSASGARLGNTIYF | TGTGCCAGCAGCGCAAGTGGGGCCAGGCTTGGAAACACCATATATTTT
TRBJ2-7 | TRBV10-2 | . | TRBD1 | CASSESRGTGENEQYF | TGCGCCAGCAGTGAGTCGCGCGGGACAGGGGAAAACGAGCAGTACTTC
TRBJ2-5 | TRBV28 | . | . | CASTTTRRRQETQYF | TGTGCCAGCACGACTACGCGGCGGAGACAAGAGACCCAGTACTTC
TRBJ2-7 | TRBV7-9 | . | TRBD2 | CASSPLSGRASYEQYF | TGTGCCAGCAGCCCCCTTAGCGGGAGGGCATCCTACGAGCAGTACTTC
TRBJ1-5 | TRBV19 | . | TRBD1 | CASSMGQGASQPQHF | TGTGCCAGTAGTATGGGCCAGGGGGCGAGTCAGCCCCAGCATTTT
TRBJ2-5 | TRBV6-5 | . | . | CASSPGETQYF | TGTGCCAGCAGCCCCGGGGAGACCCAGTACTTC
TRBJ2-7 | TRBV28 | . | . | CASSLSAGIAYEQYF | TGTGCCAGCAGTTTAAGTGCAGGGATCGCCTACGAGCAGTACTTC
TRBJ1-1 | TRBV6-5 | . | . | CASSYNDGTEAFF | TGTGCCAGCAGTTACAATGACGGGACTGAAGCTTTCTTT
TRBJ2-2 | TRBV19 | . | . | CASSLDRLNTGELFF | TGTGCCAGTAGTCTCGACAGGTTGAACACCGGGGAGCTGTTTTTT
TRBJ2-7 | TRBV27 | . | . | CASREAGTSYEQYF | TGTGCCAGCAGGGAGGCCGGGACATCCTACGAGCAGTACTTC
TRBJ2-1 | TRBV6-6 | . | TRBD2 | CASRPSLAGGPNEQFF | TGTGCCAGCAGGCCATCACTAGCGGGAGGGCCCAATGAGCAGTTCTTC
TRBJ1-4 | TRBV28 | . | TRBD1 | CASSRGAFEKLFF | TGTGCCAGCAGCAGGGGGGCGTTTGAAAAACTGTTTTTT
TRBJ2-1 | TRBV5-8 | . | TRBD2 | CASSLSGSSAYNEQFF | TGTGCCAGCAGCCTTAGCGGGAGTAGCGCCTACAATGAGCAGTTCTTC
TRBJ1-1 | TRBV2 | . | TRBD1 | CASRLTGTGNTEAFF | TGTGCCAGCAGGCTAACTGGGACAGGGAACACTGAAGCTTTCTTT